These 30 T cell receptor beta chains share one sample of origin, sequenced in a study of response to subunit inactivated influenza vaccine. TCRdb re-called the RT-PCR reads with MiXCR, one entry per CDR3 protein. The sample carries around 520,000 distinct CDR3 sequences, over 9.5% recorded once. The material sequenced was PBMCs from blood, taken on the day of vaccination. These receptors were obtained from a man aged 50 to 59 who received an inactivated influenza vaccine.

The CDR3 region has the DNA TGTGCCAGCAGCTCTGGAGCGGGCCATGGCTACACCTTC. Protein product: CASSSGAGHGYTF. V usage is TRBV7-9 and J usage is TRBJ1-2; no reliable D call. Germline assignment: CDR1 SEHNR and CDR2 FQNEAQ (reference sequence). The CDR3 extends over 13 amino acids. The V and J ends lost 4 bases and 6 bases respectively, with 12 bases between them.

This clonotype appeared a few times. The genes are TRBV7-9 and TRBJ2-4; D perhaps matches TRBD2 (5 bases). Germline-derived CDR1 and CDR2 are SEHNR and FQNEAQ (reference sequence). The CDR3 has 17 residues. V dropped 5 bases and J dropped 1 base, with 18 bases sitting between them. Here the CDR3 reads CASSRNRAAVAKNIQYF. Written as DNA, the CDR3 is TGTGCCAGCAGCAGAAACCGGGCAGCGGTCGCCAAAAACATTCAGTACTTC.

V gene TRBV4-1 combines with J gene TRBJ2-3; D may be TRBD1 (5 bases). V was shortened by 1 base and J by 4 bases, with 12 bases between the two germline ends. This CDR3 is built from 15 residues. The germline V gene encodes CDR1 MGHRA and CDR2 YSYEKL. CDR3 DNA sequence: TGCGCCAGCAGCCAAGTCCCAGGGTATGCAGATACGCAGTATTTT. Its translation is CASSQVPGYADTQYF.

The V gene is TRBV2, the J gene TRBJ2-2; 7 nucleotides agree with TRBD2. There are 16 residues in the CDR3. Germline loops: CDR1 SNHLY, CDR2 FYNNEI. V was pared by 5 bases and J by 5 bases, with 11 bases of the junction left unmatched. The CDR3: CASSYLGEGLTGELFF. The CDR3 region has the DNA TGTGCCAGCAGTTACCTAGGGGAGGGGTTAACCGGGGAGCTGTTTTTT.

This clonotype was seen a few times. The CDR3 protein is CASSQDGAGPDTQYF. In DNA, the CDR3 is TGCGCCAGCAGCCAAGATGGAGCGGGGCCAGATACGCAGTATTTT. V and J are TRBV4-1 and TRBJ2-3, with 7 positions matching TRBD2. V lost 0 bases to trimming and J lost 4 bases; unmatched junction nucleotides: 4. This CDR3 has 15 amino acids. CDR1 and CDR2 (germline): MGHRA, YSYEKL.

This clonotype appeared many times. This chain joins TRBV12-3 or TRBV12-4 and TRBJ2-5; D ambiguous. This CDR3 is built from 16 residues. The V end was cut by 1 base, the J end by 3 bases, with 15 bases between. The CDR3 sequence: CASSLGRQAGKETQYF. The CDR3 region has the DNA TGTGCCAGCAGTTTAGGTCGGCAGGCCGGAAAAGAGACCCAGTACTTC.

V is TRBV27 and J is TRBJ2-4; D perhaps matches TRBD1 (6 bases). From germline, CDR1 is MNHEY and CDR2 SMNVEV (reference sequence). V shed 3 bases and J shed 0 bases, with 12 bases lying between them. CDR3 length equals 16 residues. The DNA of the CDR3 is TGTGCCAGCAGTTTCCCGGACAGTCTAGCCAAAAACATTCAGTACTTC. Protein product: CASSFPDSLAKNIQYF.

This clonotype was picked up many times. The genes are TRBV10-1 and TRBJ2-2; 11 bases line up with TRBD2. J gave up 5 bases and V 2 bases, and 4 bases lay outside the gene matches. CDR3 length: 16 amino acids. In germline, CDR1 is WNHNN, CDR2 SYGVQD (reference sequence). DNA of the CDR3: TGCGCCAGCAGTGAGGGACTAGCGGGTCCAACCGGGGAGCTGTTTTTT. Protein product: CASSEGLAGPTGELFF.

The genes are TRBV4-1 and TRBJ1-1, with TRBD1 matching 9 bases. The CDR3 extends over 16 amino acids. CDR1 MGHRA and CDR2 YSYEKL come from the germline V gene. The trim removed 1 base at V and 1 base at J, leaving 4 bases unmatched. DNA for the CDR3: TGCGCCAGCAGCCAAGCCCGGACAGGGGAGAACACTGAAGCTTTCTTT. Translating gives CASSQARTGENTEAFF.

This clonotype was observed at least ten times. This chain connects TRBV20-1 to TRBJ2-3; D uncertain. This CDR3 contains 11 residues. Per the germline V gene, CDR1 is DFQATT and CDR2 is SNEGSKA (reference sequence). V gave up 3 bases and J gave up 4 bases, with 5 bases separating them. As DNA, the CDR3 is TGCAGTGCTAGGGGCTCAGATACGCAGTATTTT. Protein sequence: CSARGSDTQYF.

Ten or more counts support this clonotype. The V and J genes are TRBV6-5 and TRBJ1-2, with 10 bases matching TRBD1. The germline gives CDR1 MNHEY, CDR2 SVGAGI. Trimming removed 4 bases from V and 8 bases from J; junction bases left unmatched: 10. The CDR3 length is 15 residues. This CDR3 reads CASSLTGTGARGYTF. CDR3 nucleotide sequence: TGTGCCAGCAGTTTGACCGGGACAGGGGCTCGGGGCTACACCTTC.

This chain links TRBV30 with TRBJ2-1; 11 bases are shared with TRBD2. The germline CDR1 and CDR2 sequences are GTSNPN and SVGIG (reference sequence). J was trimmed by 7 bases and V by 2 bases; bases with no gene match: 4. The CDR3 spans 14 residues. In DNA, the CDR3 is TGTGCCTGGAGTTATTCTAGCGGGAGGAATGAGCAGTTCTTC. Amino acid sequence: CAWSYSSGRNEQFF.

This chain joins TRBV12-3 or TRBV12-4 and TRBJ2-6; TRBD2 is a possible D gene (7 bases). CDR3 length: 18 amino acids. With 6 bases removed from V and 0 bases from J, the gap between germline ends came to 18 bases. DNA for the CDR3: TGTGCCAGCAGCCTATCTCAGGGGACTATCTCTGGGGCCAACGTCCTGACTTTC. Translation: CASSLSQGTISGANVLTF.

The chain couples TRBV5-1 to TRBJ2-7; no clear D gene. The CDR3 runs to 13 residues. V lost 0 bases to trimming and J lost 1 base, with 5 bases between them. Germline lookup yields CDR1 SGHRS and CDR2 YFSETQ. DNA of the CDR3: TGCGCCAGCAGCTTGGTTCGGTCCTACGAGCAGTACTTC. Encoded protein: CASSLVRSYEQYF.

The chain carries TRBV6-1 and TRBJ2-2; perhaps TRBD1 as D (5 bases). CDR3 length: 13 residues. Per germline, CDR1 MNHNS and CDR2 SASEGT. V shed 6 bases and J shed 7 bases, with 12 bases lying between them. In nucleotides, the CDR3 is TGTGCCAGCAGGATGCAGGGTAACGGGGAGCTGTTTTTT. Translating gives CASRMQGNGELFF.

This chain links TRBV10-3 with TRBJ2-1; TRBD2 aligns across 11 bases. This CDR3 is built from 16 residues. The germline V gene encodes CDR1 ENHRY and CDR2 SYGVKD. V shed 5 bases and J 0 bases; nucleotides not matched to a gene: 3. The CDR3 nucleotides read TGTGCCATCAGTTCCACTAGCGGGAGCTCCTACAATGAGCAGTTCTTC. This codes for CAISSTSGSSYNEQFF.

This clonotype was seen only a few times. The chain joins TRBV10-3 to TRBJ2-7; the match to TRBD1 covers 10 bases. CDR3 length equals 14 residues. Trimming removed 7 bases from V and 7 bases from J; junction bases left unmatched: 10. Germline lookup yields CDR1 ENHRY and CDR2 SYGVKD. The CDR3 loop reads CAIKGDRGVREQYF. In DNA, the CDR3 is TGTGCCATCAAGGGGGACAGGGGAGTAAGGGAGCAGTACTTC.

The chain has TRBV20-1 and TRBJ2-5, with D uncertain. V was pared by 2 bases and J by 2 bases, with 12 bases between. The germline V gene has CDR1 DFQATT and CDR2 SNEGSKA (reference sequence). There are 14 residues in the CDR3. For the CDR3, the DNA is TGCAGTGCTAGAAGTTGGCAGAGGCAAGAGACCCAGTACTTC. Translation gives CSARSWQRQETQYF.

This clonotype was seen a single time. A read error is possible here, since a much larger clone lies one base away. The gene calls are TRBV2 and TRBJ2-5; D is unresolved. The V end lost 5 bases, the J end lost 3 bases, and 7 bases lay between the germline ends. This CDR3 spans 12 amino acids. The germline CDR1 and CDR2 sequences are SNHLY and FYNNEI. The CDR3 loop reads CASSWEKETQYF. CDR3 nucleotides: TGTGCCAGCAGTTGGGAAAAAGAGACCCAGTACTTC.

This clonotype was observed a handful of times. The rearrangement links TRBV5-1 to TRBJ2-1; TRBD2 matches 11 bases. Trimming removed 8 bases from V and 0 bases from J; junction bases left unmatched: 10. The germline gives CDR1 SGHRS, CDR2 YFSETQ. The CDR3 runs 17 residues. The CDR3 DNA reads TGCGCCAGACCGACTAGCGGGACCCGCGTCTCCTACAATGAGCAGTTCTTC. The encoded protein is CARPTSGTRVSYNEQFF. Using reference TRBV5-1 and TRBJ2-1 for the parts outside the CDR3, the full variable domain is KAGVTQTPRYLIKTRGQQVTLSCSPISGHRSVSWYQQTPGQGLQFLFEYFSETQRNKGNFPGRFSGRQFSNSRSEMNVSTLELGDSALYLCARPTSGTRVSYNEQFFGPGTRLTVL.

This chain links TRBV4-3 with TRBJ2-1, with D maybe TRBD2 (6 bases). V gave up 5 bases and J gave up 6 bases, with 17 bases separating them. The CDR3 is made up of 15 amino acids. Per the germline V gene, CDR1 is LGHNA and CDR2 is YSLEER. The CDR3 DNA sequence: TGCGCCAGCAGCAGCGGGTCGGGGGTAGGCAATGAGCAGTTCTTC. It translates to CASSSGSGVGNEQFF.

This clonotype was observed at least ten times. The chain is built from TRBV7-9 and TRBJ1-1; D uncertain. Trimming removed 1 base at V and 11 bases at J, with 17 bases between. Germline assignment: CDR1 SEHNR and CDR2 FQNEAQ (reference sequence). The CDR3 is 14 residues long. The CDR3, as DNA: TGTGCCAGCAGCTTAGATTTCGGCGGGCAGGAGGCTTTCTTT. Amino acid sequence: CASSLDFGGQEAFF.

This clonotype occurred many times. CDR3 coding DNA: TGTGCCAGCAGTTCACGGGGGTGGTTGGATACGCAGTATTTT. Residues: CASSSRGWLDTQYF. The chain employs TRBV28 and TRBJ2-3; a weak D match, TRBD2 (6 bases). Trimming took off 4 bases at V and 6 bases at J, with 14 bases between the two ends. The germline CDR1 and CDR2 sequences are MDHEN and SYDVKM. This CDR3 has 14 residues.

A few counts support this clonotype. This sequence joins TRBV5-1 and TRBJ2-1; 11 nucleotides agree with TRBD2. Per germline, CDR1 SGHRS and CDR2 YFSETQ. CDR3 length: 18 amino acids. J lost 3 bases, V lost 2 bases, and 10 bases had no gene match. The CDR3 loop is CASSLSGLAATNYNEQFF. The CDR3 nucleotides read TGCGCCAGCAGCTTATCGGGACTAGCGGCGACGAACTACAATGAGCAGTTCTTC.

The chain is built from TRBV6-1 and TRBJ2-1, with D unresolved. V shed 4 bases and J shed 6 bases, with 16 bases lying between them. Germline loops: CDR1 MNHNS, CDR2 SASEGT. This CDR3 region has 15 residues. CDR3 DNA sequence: TGTGCCAGCAGTGGGGCAGGTTTCCTCGGCAATGAGCAGTTCTTC. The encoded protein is CASSGAGFLGNEQFF.

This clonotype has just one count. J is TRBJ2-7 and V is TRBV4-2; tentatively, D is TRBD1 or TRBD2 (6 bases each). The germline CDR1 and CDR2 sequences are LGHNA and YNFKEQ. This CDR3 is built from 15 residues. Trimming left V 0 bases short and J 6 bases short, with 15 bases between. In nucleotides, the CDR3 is TGTGCCAGCAGCCAAGATTTTAGGGGGAGGCCCGAGCAGTACTTC. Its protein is CASSQDFRGRPEQYF.

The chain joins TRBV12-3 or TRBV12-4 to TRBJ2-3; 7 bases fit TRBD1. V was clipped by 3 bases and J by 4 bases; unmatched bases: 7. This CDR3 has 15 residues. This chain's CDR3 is CASSFGTVFSDTQYF. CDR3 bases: TGTGCCAGCAGTTTCGGGACAGTCTTCTCAGATACGCAGTATTTT.

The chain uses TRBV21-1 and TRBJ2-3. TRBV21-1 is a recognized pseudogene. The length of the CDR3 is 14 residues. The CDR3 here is CASSKVGYTDTQYF. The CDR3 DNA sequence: TGTGCCAGCAGCAAAGTTGGATACACAGATACGCAGTATTTT.

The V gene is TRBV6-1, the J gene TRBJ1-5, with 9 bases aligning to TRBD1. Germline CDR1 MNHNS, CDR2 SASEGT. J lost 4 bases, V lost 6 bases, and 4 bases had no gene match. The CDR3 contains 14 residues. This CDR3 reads CASRAGTGNQPQHF. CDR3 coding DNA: TGTGCCAGCAGAGCCGGGACAGGGAATCAGCCCCAGCATTTT.

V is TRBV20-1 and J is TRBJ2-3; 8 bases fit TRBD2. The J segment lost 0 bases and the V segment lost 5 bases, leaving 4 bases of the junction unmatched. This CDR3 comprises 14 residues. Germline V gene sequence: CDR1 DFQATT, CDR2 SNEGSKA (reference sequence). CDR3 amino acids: CSAHGGGSTDTQYF. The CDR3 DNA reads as TGCAGTGCTCACGGGGGGGGAAGCACAGATACGCAGTATTTT.